This entry lists 13 T cell receptor beta chains sequenced from one sample in a study of blood T cell repertoires in COVID-19. Clones were read by immunoSEQ multiplex PCR, and TCRdb kept only the in-frame ones, dropping some. The repertoire holds more than 250,000 clones, with around 80% as singletons. Material: peripheral blood. The receptor source for this set is a woman between 50 and 59 years old with acute or convalescent COVID-19.

The CDR3 loop is CASSGVRAGEARYEQYF. CDR3 coding DNA: TGTGCCAGCAGTGGGGTCCGAGCGGGAGAGGCCAGGTACGAGCAGTACTTC. J is TRBJ2-7 and V is TRBV27; 8 positions match TRBD2. Germline-derived CDR1 and CDR2 are MNHEY and SMNVEV (reference sequence). This CDR3 is 17 amino acids long. The V gene end was trimmed by 5 bases and the J gene end by 4 bases; junction bases not matched to a gene: 16.

The chain links TRBV10-3 to TRBJ1-2; 12 nucleotides agree with TRBD1. There are 15 residues in the CDR3. Germline trimming cut 0 bases from V and 7 bases from J; bases unmatched to any gene: 3. Per germline, CDR1 ENHRY and CDR2 SYGVKD. In DNA, the CDR3 is TGTGCCATCAGTGAGTCGGGACAGGGGGCGCGTGGCTACACCTTC. Encoded protein: CAISESGQGARGYTF.

The J gene is TRBJ2-5, the V gene TRBV11-3; 8 bases align to TRBD1. V gave up 4 bases and J gave up 0 bases; unmatched junction bases: 4. Looked up from germline, CDR1 is SGHNT and CDR2 is YENEEA. This CDR3 has 15 residues. CDR3 residues: CASSSGGGYQETQYF. The DNA of the CDR3 is TGTGCCAGCAGCTCAGGGGGCGGGTACCAAGAGACCCAGTACTTC.

The V and J genes are TRBV14 and TRBJ1-2; perhaps TRBD1 as D (5 bases). CDR3 size: 15 residues. Trimming took 3 bases from V and 6 from J, leaving 17 bases between them. Per the germline V gene, CDR1 is SGHDN and CDR2 is FVKESK. The DNA of the CDR3 is TGTGCCAGCAGCCACTCGAGGCGGGGAGGGGATGGCTACACCTTC. This codes for CASSHSRRGGDGYTF.

J is TRBJ1-5 and V is TRBV4-1; 7 nucleotides line up with TRBD1. The CDR3 is made up of 15 amino acids. The germline gives CDR1 MGHRA, CDR2 YSYEKL. Trimming at V came to 0 bases and at J to 7 bases, leaving 6 bases not matched to a gene. The CDR3 bases are TGCGCCAGCAGCCAAGATAGTAGGGGGCAACAGCCCCAGCATTTT. It specifies CASSQDSRGQQPQHF.

This sequence joins TRBV29-1 and TRBJ2-2, with a weak D call TRBD2 (5 bases). In germline, CDR1 is SQVTM, CDR2 ANQGSEA. The CDR3 runs 13 residues. The germline V and J ends were trimmed by 3 bases and 7 bases, with 12 bases remaining between them. Written as DNA, the CDR3 is TGCAGCGTTGAGGCTAGGGCGGGCGGGGAGCTGTTTTTT. This translates into CSVEARAGGELFF.

In regard to this clone: The junction and the germline gene differ at one end; a read error may be behind it. The chain is built from TRBV18 and TRBJ2-1, with a possible D match to TRBD2 (5 bases). The CDR3 is 16 residues long. CDR1 is KGHSH and CDR2 is LQKENI in the germline V gene. The CDR3 nucleotides read TGTGCCAGCTCTCCACTCGCTACCGGACTTGGGAATGAGCAGTTCTTC. This sequence encodes CASSPLATGLGNEQFF.

This sequence joins TRBV6-2 or TRBV6-3 and TRBJ2-5, with TRBD2 matching over 8 bases. This CDR3 comprises 16 residues. The J segment lost 2 bases and the V segment lost 2 bases, leaving 7 bases of the junction unmatched. Germline V lookup: CDR1 MNHEY, CDR2 SVGEGT. The CDR3, as DNA: TGTGCCAGCAGTTACCCAGAAAGACTAGCGCAAGAGACCCAGTACTTC. This gives the protein CASSYPERLAQETQYF.

The V gene is TRBV6-5, the J gene TRBJ1-2, with D tentatively TRBD1 (6 bases). Looked up from germline, CDR1 is MNHEY and CDR2 is SVGAGI. With 6 bases removed from V and 3 bases from J, the gap between germline ends came to 11 bases. The CDR3 loop spans 13 amino acids. The CDR3 reads CASRVRGHYGYTF. CDR3 sequence (DNA): TGTGCCAGCAGAGTCAGGGGCCACTATGGCTACACCTTC.

This clone showed up just once. This rearrangement joins TRBV6-5 to TRBJ1-1; D possibly corresponds to TRBD1 (5 bases). The CDR3 is made up of 15 amino acids. The V and J ends lost 0 bases and 3 bases respectively, with 11 bases between them. The germline V gene encodes CDR1 MNHEY and CDR2 SVGAGI. CDR3 coding DNA: TGTGCCAGCAGTTACTCGAACAGGAGAGACACTGAAGCTTTCTTT. This translates into CASSYSNRRDTEAFF.

On this clone itself: It is likely a read error, because the conserved phenylalanine at the end of the CDR3 is missing. The limits of the CDR3 on the DNA are not certain, so only TCRdb's listed CDR3 is given. The chain employs TRBV27 and TRBJ1-4; TRBD1 is taken as the D call from the table, unchecked against the DNA. 13 amino acids form the CDR3, both terminal residues included. The germline gives CDR1 MNHEY, CDR2 SMNVEV (reference sequence). This CDR3 is CASSLCYIVGRGS.

V is TRBV9 and J is TRBJ1-3; D perhaps matches TRBD1 (6 bases). The V and J ends lost 4 bases and 0 bases respectively, with 17 bases between them. CDR1 SGDLS and CDR2 YYNGEE come from the germline V gene. The CDR3 extends over 17 amino acids. CDR3 in amino acids: CASSPTWTVLSGNTIYF. The CDR3 DNA sequence: TGTGCCAGCAGCCCAACATGGACAGTTCTCTCTGGAAACACCATATATTTT.

The rearrangement uses TRBV5-8 and TRBJ1-1, with TRBD1 matching 8 bases. This CDR3 is built from 14 residues. V lost 3 bases and J lost 1; bases outside the gene matches: 2. Germline V gene sequence: CDR1 SGHTS, CDR2 YDEGEE. The CDR3 is CASSSDRANTEAFF. CDR3 sequence (DNA): TGTGCCAGCAGCTCGGACAGGGCGAACACTGAAGCTTTCTTT.